This TCR beta chain was identified in a study of blood T cells in healthy people across ages. Study-wide context: Capture via template switching afforded approximately one barcoded beta molecule per two T cells. Study-wide results and limits: Naive and antigen-experienced cells were not separated, limiting conclusive comparison.

PCR was performed a second time for roughly 7 to 11 cycles using a sample-barcoded 5' primer and a J-beta primer mix. Tagging of each cDNA molecule was performed by a template-switch adaptor with 12 random nucleotides. In TCRdb, the 5' RACE reads were re-called with MiXCR into one record per CDR3 protein. This sample has over 1,300,000 distinct CDR3 sequences; around 59% occur once, and the top ten carry 5% to 7%. Individuals who donated were healthy Caucasians from Russia aged roughly 6 to 90. CDR1 and CDR2 (germline): DFQATT, SNEGSKA (reference sequence). This CDR3 spans 16 amino acids. V was pared by 0 bases and J by 7 bases, with 21 bases between. In regard to this clonotype: Its antigen is unidentified.

This chain links TRBV20-1 with TRBJ1-2, with a possible D match to TRBD1 (6 bases). Sequencing used blood. This receptor was identified in a man aged 18 to 29 in good health. The CDR3 sequence is CSAREWPGAELCGYTF. CDR3 DNA: TGCAGTGCTAGAGAGTGGCCGGGGGCAGAGCTCTGTGGCTACACCTTC.